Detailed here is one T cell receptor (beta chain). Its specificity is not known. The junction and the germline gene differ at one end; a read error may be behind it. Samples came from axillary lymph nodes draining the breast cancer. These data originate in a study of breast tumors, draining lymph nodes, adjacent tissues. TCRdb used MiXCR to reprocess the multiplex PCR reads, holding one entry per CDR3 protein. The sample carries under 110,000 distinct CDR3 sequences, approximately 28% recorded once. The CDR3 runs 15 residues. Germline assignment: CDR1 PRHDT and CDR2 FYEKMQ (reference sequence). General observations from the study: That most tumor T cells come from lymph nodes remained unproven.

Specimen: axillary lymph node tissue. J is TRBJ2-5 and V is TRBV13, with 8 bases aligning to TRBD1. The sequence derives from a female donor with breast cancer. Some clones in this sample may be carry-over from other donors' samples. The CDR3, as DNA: TGTGCCAGCAGTGAGGCAGGGGGCGGTCAAGAGGCCCAGTACTTC. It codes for CASSEAGGGQEAQYF.